This T cell receptor (beta chain) came from a study of T cell clones after liver transplantation. Study at large: Three of eight recipients were HCV-positive; others had non-autoimmune, non-viral indications.

This clone was seen a few times. Its specificity is unknown. Here immunoSEQ multiplex PCR was the method, and the copy in TCRdb shows in-frame clones only, minus some. The profile shows a few hundred clones, approximately 49% of them singletons. Sequencing of dividing CFSE-low cells from the MLR defined alloreactive TCRbeta sequences. Stimulators were graft donor PBMCs, splenocytes, lymph-node cells, or third-party PBMCs for pre-transplant recipient cells. This receptor was obtained from a human patient who received a liver transplant. Some T cells may originate from the graft donor. Sample: CD4+ T cells from cultured PBMCs.

The CDR3 spells CASSLVGGQETQYF. As DNA, the CDR3 is TGTGCCAGCAGCTTAGTGGGGGGCCAAGAGACCCAGTACTTC. The rearrangement joins TRBV11-3 to TRBJ2-5; possibly TRBD2 for D (6 bases). The germline CDR1 and CDR2 sequences are SGHNT and YENEEA. V lost 1 base and J lost 1, with 7 bases in between. The CDR3 is 14 residues long.